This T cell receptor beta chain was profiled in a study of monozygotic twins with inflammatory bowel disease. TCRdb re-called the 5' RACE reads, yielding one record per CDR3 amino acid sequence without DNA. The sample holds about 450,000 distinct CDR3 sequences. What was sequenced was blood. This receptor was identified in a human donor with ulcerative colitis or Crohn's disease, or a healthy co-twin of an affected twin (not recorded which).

The CDR3 is CASSPNGVQETQYF. The chain has TRBV4-2 and TRBJ2-5. The CDR3 has 14 residues. Germline values: CDR1 LGHNA, CDR2 YNFKEQ.